A single sample gave rise to the 29 T cell receptor beta chains below, sequenced in a study of human T cells and chemical hapten exposure. The time point denotes: pre-sensitization, week 0. Documented treatment: therapeutic diphenylcyclopropenone sensitization with weekly scalp DPC. TCRdb reprocessed the RACE reads via MiXCR and lists one record per CDR3 protein. This sample carries around 200,000 distinct CDR3 sequences, approximately 29% of them seen once, and the ten largest clones take roughly 3%. The starting material was whole blood, obtained in connection with sensitization to the hapten diphenylcyclopropenone (DPC). The receptors here all came from a woman between 25 and 40 years old with alopecia areata. Some clones in this sample may be carry-over from other donors' samples.

The V gene is TRBV11-3, the J gene TRBJ2-6; D is possibly TRBD1 (5 bases). CDR3 length equals 15 residues. Germline lookup yields CDR1 SGHNT and CDR2 YENEEA. V lost 6 bases and J 3 bases, leaving 12 bases between the germline ends. The CDR3, as DNA: TGTGCCAGCAGGAACGCAGGGATTGGGGCCAACGTCCTGACTTTC. Translated: CASRNAGIGANVLTF.

The rearrangement links TRBV20-1 to TRBJ1-2; D is ambiguous. Trimming took off 6 bases at V and 3 bases at J, with 11 bases between the two ends. CDR1 is DFQATT, CDR2 SNEGSKA, per germline (reference sequence). This CDR3 has 12 residues. The CDR3 DNA sequence: TGCAGTGCGGTCGACGGTCACTATGGCTACACCTTC. Translation gives CSAVDGHYGYTF.

This clonotype was found many times. The chain is built from TRBV28 and TRBJ2-7; D ambiguous. CDR3 length: 12 amino acids. Germline loops: CDR1 MDHEN, CDR2 SYDVKM. V was cut by 2 bases and J by 5 bases, with 7 bases left in between. The CDR3 reads CASSLRTDEQYF. Written as DNA, the CDR3 is TGTGCCAGCAGTTTAAGGACCGACGAGCAGTACTTC.

V gene TRBV29-1 combines with J gene TRBJ2-3, with 7 bases that match TRBD1. The CDR3 extends over 13 amino acids. In germline, CDR1 is SQVTM, CDR2 ANQGSEA. With V trimmed by 6 bases and J by 2 bases, 5 bases remained unmatched. The CDR3 here is CSVDTGDTDTQYF. CDR3 coding DNA: TGCAGCGTGGATACAGGGGACACAGATACGCAGTATTTT.

The sample holds a few counts of this clonotype. The genes are TRBV7-3 and TRBJ2-1; the match to TRBD2 covers 11 bases. The CDR3 sequence is 14 residues long. V shed 5 bases, J shed 9 bases, and the junction held 6 bases outside the gene matches. Germline values: CDR1 SGHTA, CDR2 FQGTGA. Here the CDR3 reads CASSPLAGGSEQFF. The DNA of the CDR3 is TGTGCCAGCAGCCCTCTAGCGGGAGGAAGTGAGCAGTTCTTC.

There are a few counts of this clonotype. The chain links TRBV6-2 or TRBV6-3 to TRBJ2-5; 9 positions match TRBD1. The CDR3 is made up of 18 amino acids. V trimming: 1 base; J trimming: 2 bases; junction bases outside the gene matches: 11. Germline lookup yields CDR1 MNHEY and CDR2 SVGEGT. In nucleotides, the CDR3 is TGTGCCAGCAGTTACTACCCCGGGACAGGGAGGGTGCAAGAGACCCAGTACTTC. Translating it yields CASSYYPGTGRVQETQYF.

V is TRBV2 and J is TRBJ1-5; 9 nucleotides agree with TRBD1. Germline V gene lookup returns CDR1 SNHLY and CDR2 FYNNEI. V was clipped by 5 bases and J by 7 bases; unmatched bases: 6. The CDR3 contains 14 residues. The CDR3 DNA is TGTGCCAGCAGTTTACCCGACAGGGGGCAGCCCCAGCATTTT. This translates into CASSLPDRGQPQHF.

The sample holds many counts of this clonotype. The chain links TRBV6-5 to TRBJ1-3; 12 nucleotides align to TRBD1. The germline gives CDR1 MNHEY, CDR2 SVGAGI. CDR3 length: 17 residues. Trimming cost V 0 bases and J 3 bases; bases outside gene matches: 3. In nucleotides, the CDR3 is TGTGCCAGCAGTTACTCGGGACAGGGGGCGAGTGGAAACACCATATATTTT. It encodes CASSYSGQGASGNTIYF.

This sequence joins TRBV9 and TRBJ2-1; 7 bases align to TRBD1. This CDR3 is built from 15 residues. V lost 0 bases to trimming and J lost 5 bases; unmatched junction nucleotides: 5. The germline CDR1 and CDR2 sequences are SGDLS and YYNGEE. CDR3 sequence (DNA): TGTGCCAGCAGCGTAGCTTGGGACAGAGACAATGAGCAGTTCTTC. It specifies CASSVAWDRDNEQFF.

The chain couples TRBV28 to TRBJ2-3; 13 bases agree with TRBD2. V dropped 5 bases and J dropped 7; count of bases not matched to a gene: 9. The CDR3 spans 16 residues. Germline values: CDR1 MDHEN, CDR2 SYDVKM. The CDR3 sequence: CASSPWTSGGQNTQYF. In nucleotides, the CDR3 is TGTGCCAGCAGTCCGTGGACTAGCGGGGGACAAAATACGCAGTATTTT.

The chain links TRBV6-5 to TRBJ1-1; D call uncertain. CDR3 length equals 14 residues. The germline V gene encodes CDR1 MNHEY and CDR2 SVGAGI. The germline V and J ends were trimmed by 2 bases and 6 bases, with 13 bases remaining between them. CDR3 bases: TGTGCCAGCAGTTACGATGGGGTGCGGGCTGAAGCTTTCTTT. This encodes CASSYDGVRAEAFF.

This clonotype appeared a few times. The chain recombines TRBV29-1 with TRBJ2-1, with 11 bases fitting TRBD2. The CDR3 spans 12 residues. Germline V gives CDR1 SQVTM, CDR2 ANQGSEA. After removal of 7 bases from V and 10 bases from J, the junction contained 6 bases not matched to a gene. CDR3 nucleotides: TGCAGCGGCTCTGTAGCGGGAGGGGAGCAGTTCTTC. As protein: CSGSVAGGEQFF.

CDR3 DNA sequence: TGTGCCAGCAGTGCCTACAGTGCCAATCAGCCCCAGCATTTT. Translated: CASSAYSANQPQHF. This sequence joins TRBV6-2 or TRBV6-3 and TRBJ1-5; no clear D. The CDR3 contains 14 residues. Trimming removed 5 bases from V and 3 bases from J, with 11 bases in between. CDR1 MNHEY and CDR2 SVGEGT come from the germline V gene.

The CDR3 loop is CATSSSGSSNQPQHF. The CDR3 region has the DNA TGTGCCACCAGCAGCTCAGGGTCAAGCAATCAGCCCCAGCATTTT. This chain joins TRBV15 and TRBJ1-5, with D possibly being TRBD1 (5 bases). This CDR3 contains 15 residues. CDR1 is LNHNV and CDR2 is YYDKDF in the germline V gene (reference sequence). V was pared by 3 bases and J by 1 base, with 10 bases between.

V gene TRBV11-2 combines with J gene TRBJ1-3, with 10 bases matching TRBD1. The CDR3 is 17 amino acids. Germline CDR1 and CDR2: SGHAT and FQNNGV. J gave up 0 bases and V 5 bases, and 7 bases lay outside the gene matches. CDR3 sequence (DNA): TGTGCCAGCAGCCCCGCGACAGGGGGCATCTCTGGAAACACCATATATTTT. Its translation: CASSPATGGISGNTIYF. Full variable domain (remainder filled in from reference TRBV11-2 and TRBJ1-3): EAGVAQSPRYKIIEKRQSVAFWCNPISGHATLYWYQQILGQGPKLLIQFQNNGVVDDSQLPKDRFSAERLKGVDSTLKIQPAKLEDSAVYLCASSPATGGISGNTIYFGEGSWLTVV.

Turning to this clonotype: The germline gene is not matched at one end of the junction; a read error may be the cause. The chain uses TRBV4-3 and TRBJ1-1; D call uncertain. CDR3 size: 14 residues. Germline lookup yields CDR1 LGHNA and CDR2 YSLEER. The CDR3 DNA sequence: TGCGCCAGCAGCCAAGTGTCAAGGAACTCTGAAGCTTTCTTT. It is translated as CASSQVSRNSEAFF.

This clonotype appeared a few times. The chain combines TRBV7-2 with TRBJ2-7, with 7 bases matching TRBD1. The CDR3 consists of 15 residues. V was pared by 1 base and J by 2 bases, with 5 bases of the junction left unmatched. CDR1 SGHTA and CDR2 FQGNSA come from the germline V gene. The CDR3 loop reads CASSLEGGAAYEQYF. CDR3 sequence (DNA): TGTGCCAGCAGCTTAGAAGGGGGCGCAGCCTACGAGCAGTACTTC.

The rearrangement joins TRBV6-1 to TRBJ1-4; D is perhaps TRBD1 (5 bases). The CDR3 extends over 15 amino acids. The V end was cut by 0 bases, the J end by 4 bases, with 9 bases between. Germline V CDR1 and CDR2: MNHNS, SASEGT. The CDR3 region is CASSEAWGRNEKLFF. The CDR3, as DNA: TGTGCCAGCAGTGAAGCTTGGGGACGTAATGAAAAACTGTTTTTT.

The gene calls are TRBV4-2 and TRBJ2-2; D not resolved. Germline V lookup: CDR1 LGHNA, CDR2 YNFKEQ. This CDR3 region has 17 residues. With 1 base removed from V and 1 base from J, the gap between germline ends came to 13 bases. This chain's CDR3 is CASSQGLKTENTGELFF. For the CDR3, the DNA is TGTGCCAGCAGCCAAGGCCTAAAAACAGAGAACACCGGGGAGCTGTTTTTT.

This clonotype was seen only a few times. This chain joins TRBV6-5 and TRBJ1-2; D might be TRBD1 (6 bases). The CDR3 consists of 11 residues. Germline CDR1 and CDR2: MNHEY and SVGAGI. The germline V and J ends were trimmed by 9 bases and 8 bases, with 13 bases remaining between them. The CDR3 reads CASSQGRGYTF. The CDR3, as DNA: TGTGCCAGTTCACAGGGTCGCGGCTACACCTTC.

At least ten counts were recorded for this clonotype. The V and J genes are TRBV29-1 and TRBJ1-1, with D perhaps TRBD1 (5 bases). The CDR3 is 13 residues long. Trimming removed 6 bases at V and 4 bases at J, with 15 bases between. Per germline, CDR1 SQVTM and CDR2 ANQGSEA. CDR3 protein: CSVGDPGGTEAFF. The CDR3 DNA is TGCAGCGTCGGGGACCCGGGGGGCACTGAAGCTTTCTTT. The full variable domain, with the rest looked up from reference TRBV29-1 and TRBJ1-1, is SAVISQKPSRDICQRGTSLTIQCQVDSQVTMMFWYRQQPGQSLTLIATANQGSEATYESGFVIDKFPISRPNLTFSTLTVSNMSPEDSSIYLCSVGDPGGTEAFFGQGTRLTVV.

The genes are TRBV29-1 and TRBJ2-7, with D unresolved. The CDR3 runs to 13 residues. Germline lookup yields CDR1 SQVTM and CDR2 ANQGSEA. Trimming cost V 7 bases and J 4 bases, with 17 bases left between them. In DNA, the CDR3 is TGCAGCGCGTGTGAGCAGGCAGGTTACGAGCAGTACTTC. Its protein is CSACEQAGYEQYF.

This rearrangement joins TRBV29-1 to TRBJ2-1, with D hard to call. CDR3 length: 13 residues. In germline, CDR1 is SQVTM, CDR2 ANQGSEA. Trimming shortened V by 5 bases and J by 2 bases, and 10 bases separated the two germline ends. The CDR3 here is CSVMTGAYNEQFF. The CDR3 coding sequence is TGCAGCGTTATGACGGGTGCCTACAATGAGCAGTTCTTC.

The rearrangement uses TRBV6-2 or TRBV6-3 and TRBJ1-6; D gene unclear. The V end was cut by 5 bases, the J end by 9 bases, with 14 bases between. The CDR3 runs to 14 residues. Germline CDR1 reads MNHEY; CDR2 reads SVGEGT. CDR3 bases: TGTGCCAGCAGTCGGCGTACAGTCAGTTCACCCCTCCACTTT. It codes for CASSRRTVSSPLHF.

This clonotype was seen at least ten times. The CDR3 region has the DNA TGTGCCAGCAGTAGGACTAGCGGGGGGGCCGGATCCAGCACAGATACGCAGTATTTT. Amino acids: CASSRTSGGAGSSTDTQYF. The chain combines TRBV6-1 with TRBJ2-3; 15 positions match TRBD2. Germline CDR1 reads MNHNS; CDR2 reads SASEGT. The V gene end was trimmed by 5 bases and the J gene end by 0 bases; junction bases not matched to a gene: 9. The CDR3 covers 19 residues.

The genes are TRBV7-6 and TRBJ1-3; no clear D gene. This CDR3 contains 16 residues. Trimming stripped 3 bases from V and 0 bases from J, with 12 bases between. The germline V gene has CDR1 SGHVS and CDR2 FNYEAQ. CDR3 loop: CASSFPPMVSGNTIYF. The CDR3 DNA reads as TGTGCCAGCAGCTTCCCTCCCATGGTCTCTGGAAACACCATATATTTT. Full variable domain (rest looked up from reference TRBV7-6 and TRBJ1-3): GAGVSQSPRYKVTKRGQDVALRCDPISGHVSLYWYRQALGQGPEFLTYFNYEAQQDKSGLPNDRFSAERPEGSISTLTIQRTEQRDSAMYRCASSFPPMVSGNTIYFGEGSWLTVV.

This clonotype came up a few times. V gene TRBV29-1 combines with J gene TRBJ2-7; 10 nucleotides agree with TRBD1. From germline, CDR1 is SQVTM and CDR2 ANQGSEA. The CDR3 covers 12 residues. The trim removed 5 bases at V and 3 bases at J, leaving 1 base unmatched. CDR3 nucleotide sequence: TGCAGCGTTAGGACAGGGGGCTACGAGCAGTACTTC. Its translation is CSVRTGGYEQYF.

J is TRBJ1-1 and V is TRBV7-2; perhaps TRBD1 as D (5 bases). This CDR3 region has 15 residues. Germline V gene sequence: CDR1 SGHTA, CDR2 FQGNSA. V gave up 1 base and J gave up 5 bases, with 14 bases separating them. This chain's CDR3 is CASSLEWQGWTEAFF. The CDR3 DNA reads TGTGCCAGCAGCTTAGAGTGGCAGGGATGGACTGAAGCTTTCTTT.

The chain joins TRBV4-1 to TRBJ1-5; 8 bases are a match to TRBD1. This CDR3 spans 17 amino acids. Germline-derived CDR1 and CDR2 are MGHRA and YSYEKL. V was clipped by 3 bases and J by 2 bases; unmatched bases: 9. The CDR3, as DNA: TGCGCCAGCAGCCATATAACGCAGGGGGCGCGCAATCAGCCCCAGCATTTT. It codes for CASSHITQGARNQPQHF.